This TCR beta chain derives from a study of blood T cell repertoires in COVID-19. Study summary: The study drew acute and convalescent COVID-19 samples from the United States, Italy and Spain. T cells, B-cell-depleted T cells, or PBMCs provided the cDNA or gDNA that served as material.

From germline, CDR1 is GTSNPN and CDR2 SVGIG (reference sequence). The CDR3 totals 12 residues. V dropped 4 bases and J dropped 5 bases, with 11 bases sitting between them. Per the study methods: Counts of nucleated cells, estimated from reference gene primer amplification, were obtained. TCRdb keeps only in-frame clones here, not all; method: immunoSEQ multiplex PCR. V and J calls and clone size are copied from that table; D and trimming were computed from the DNA. This repertoire shows approximately 24,000 clones, more than 85% found once; its top ten account for approximately 2%. The specimen was peripheral blood. This receptor was identified in a human donor in a cohort sampled during active COVID-19. The J gene is TRBJ2-5, the V gene TRBV30; the D gene is possibly TRBD2 (7 bases). The chain's CDR3 is CAWKGGPETQYF. In nucleotides, the CDR3 is TGTGCCTGGAAGGGGGGGCCGGAGACCCAGTACTTC.